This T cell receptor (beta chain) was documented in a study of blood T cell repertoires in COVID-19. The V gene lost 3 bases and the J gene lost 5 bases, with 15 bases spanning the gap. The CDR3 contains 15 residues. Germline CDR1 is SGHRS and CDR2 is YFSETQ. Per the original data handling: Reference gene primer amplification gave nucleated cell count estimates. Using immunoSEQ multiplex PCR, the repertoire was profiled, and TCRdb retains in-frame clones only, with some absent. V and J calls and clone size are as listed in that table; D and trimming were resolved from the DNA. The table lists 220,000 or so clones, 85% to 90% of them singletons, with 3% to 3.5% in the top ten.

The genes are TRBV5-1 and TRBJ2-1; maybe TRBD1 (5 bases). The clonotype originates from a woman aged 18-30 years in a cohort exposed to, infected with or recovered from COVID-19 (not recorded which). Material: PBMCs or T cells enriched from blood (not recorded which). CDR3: CASSSSVGPNNEQFF. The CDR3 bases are TGCGCCAGCAGCTCCTCCGTGGGGCCTAACAATGAGCAGTTCTTC.